The source of this TCR beta chain is a study of OX40 agonist ivuxolimab in advanced cancers. Concerning this clone: Its cognate antigen is unknown.

This CDR3 contains 13 residues. Germline CDR1 reads MNHNS; CDR2 reads SASEGT. V was trimmed by 3 bases and J by 0 bases, leaving 3 bases between them. TCRdb keeps only in-frame clones here, not all; method: immunoSEQ multiplex PCR. The data contain roughly 70,000 clones, about 85% of them singletons. Regarding the study as a whole: At doses 0.1 to 3.0 mg/kg, CD4+ and CD8+ clones expanded.

The source is an adult with an advanced solid tumor such as melanoma, head and neck, liver or kidney cancer. The sequencing here drew on CD4+ or CD8+ T cells sorted from blood, taken in a trial of the OX40 agonist ivuxolimab. The chain joins TRBV6-1 to TRBJ1-5; D is undetermined. This CDR3 reads CASSDYSNQPQHF. The CDR3 DNA reads as TGTGCCAGCAGTGACTATAGCAATCAGCCCCAGCATTTT.